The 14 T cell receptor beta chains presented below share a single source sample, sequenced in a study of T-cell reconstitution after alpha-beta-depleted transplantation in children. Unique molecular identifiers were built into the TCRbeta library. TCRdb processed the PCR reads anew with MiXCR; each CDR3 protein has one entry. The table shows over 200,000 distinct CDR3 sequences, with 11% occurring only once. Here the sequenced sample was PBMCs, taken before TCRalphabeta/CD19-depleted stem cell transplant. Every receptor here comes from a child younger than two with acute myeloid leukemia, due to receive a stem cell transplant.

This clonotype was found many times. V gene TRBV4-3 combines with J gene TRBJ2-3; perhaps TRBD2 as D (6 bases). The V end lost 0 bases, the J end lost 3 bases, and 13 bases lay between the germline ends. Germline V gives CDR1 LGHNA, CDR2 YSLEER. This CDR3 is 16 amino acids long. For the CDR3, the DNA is TGCGCCAGCAGCCAAGATCCGTGGACTATTACAGATACGCAGTATTTT. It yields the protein CASSQDPWTITDTQYF.

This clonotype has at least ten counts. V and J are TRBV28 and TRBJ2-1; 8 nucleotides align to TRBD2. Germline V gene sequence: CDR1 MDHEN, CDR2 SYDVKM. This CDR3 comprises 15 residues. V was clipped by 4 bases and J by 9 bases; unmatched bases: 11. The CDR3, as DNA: TGTGCCAGCAGTTCCGCGGGGGGTACTTTCAGTGAGCAGTTCTTC. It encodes CASSSAGGTFSEQFF.

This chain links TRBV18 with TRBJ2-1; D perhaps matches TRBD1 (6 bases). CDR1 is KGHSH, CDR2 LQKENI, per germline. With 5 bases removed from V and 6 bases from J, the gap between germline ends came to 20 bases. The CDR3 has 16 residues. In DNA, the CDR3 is TGTGCCAGCTCATTCCGGGACACCGCGAGGCTCAATGAGCAGTTCTTC. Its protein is CASSFRDTARLNEQFF. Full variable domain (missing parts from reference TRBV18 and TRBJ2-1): NAGVMQNPRHLVRRRGQEARLRCSPMKGHSHVYWYRQLPEEGLKFMVYLQKENIIDESGMPKERFSAEFPKEGPSILRIQQVVRGDSAAYFCASSFRDTARLNEQFFGPGTRLTVL.

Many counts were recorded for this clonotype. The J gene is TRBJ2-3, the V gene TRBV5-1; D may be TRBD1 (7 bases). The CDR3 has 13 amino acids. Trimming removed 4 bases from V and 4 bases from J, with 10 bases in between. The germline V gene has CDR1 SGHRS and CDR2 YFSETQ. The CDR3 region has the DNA TGCGCCAGCAGCACAGGGGAGGCAGATACGCAGTATTTT. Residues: CASSTGEADTQYF.

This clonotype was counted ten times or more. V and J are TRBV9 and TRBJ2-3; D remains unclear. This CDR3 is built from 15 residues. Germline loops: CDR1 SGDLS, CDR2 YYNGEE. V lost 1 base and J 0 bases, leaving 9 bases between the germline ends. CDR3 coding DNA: TGTGCCAGCAGCGTACGGGCCTCTAGCACAGATACGCAGTATTTT. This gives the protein CASSVRASSTDTQYF.

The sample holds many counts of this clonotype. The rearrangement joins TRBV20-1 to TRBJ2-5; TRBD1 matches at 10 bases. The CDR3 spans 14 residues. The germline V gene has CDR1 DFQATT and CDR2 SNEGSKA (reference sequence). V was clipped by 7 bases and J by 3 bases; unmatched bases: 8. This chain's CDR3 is CSGQGATGEETQYF. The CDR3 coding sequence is TGCAGTGGACAGGGGGCCACCGGGGAAGAGACCCAGTACTTC.

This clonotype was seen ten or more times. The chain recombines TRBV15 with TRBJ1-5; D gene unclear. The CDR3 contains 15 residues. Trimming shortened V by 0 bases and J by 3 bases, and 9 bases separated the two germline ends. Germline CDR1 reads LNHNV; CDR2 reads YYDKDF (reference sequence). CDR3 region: CATSRDLNNNQPQHF. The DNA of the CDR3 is TGTGCCACCAGCAGAGATCTCAACAACAATCAGCCCCAGCATTTT.

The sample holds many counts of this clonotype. The CDR3 spells CSARASGSDETQYF. The CDR3 nucleotides read TGCAGTGCTAGAGCTAGCGGGAGTGACGAGACCCAGTACTTC. The chain has TRBV20-1 and TRBJ2-5; 10 bases are shared with TRBD2. The trim removed 1 base at V and 5 bases at J, leaving 4 bases unmatched. CDR1 and CDR2 (germline): DFQATT, SNEGSKA (reference sequence). The CDR3 is made up of 14 amino acids.

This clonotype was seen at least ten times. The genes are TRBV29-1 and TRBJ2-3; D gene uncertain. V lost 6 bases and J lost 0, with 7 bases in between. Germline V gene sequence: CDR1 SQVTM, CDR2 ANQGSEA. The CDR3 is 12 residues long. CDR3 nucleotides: TGCAGCGTCCGAAGTAGCACAGATACGCAGTATTTT. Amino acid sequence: CSVRSSTDTQYF.

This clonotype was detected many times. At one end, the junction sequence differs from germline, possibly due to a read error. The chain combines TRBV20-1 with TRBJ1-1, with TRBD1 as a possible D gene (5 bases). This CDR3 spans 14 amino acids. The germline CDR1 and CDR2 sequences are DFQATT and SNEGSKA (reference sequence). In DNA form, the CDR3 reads TGCAGTGCACCACATTCCGGGACGAACTCTGAAGCTTTCTTT. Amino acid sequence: CSAPHSGTNSEAFF.

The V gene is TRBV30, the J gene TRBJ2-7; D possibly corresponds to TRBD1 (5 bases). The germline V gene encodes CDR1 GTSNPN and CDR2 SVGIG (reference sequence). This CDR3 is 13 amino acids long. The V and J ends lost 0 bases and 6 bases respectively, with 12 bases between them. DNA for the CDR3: TGTGCCTGGAGTGTACATATGGGGCTCGAGCAGTACTTC. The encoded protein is CAWSVHMGLEQYF.

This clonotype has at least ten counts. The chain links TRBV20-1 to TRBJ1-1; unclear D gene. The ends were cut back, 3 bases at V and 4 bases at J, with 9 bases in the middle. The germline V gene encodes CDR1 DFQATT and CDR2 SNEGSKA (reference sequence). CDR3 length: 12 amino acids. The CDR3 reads CSASRSGTEAFF. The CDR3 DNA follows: TGCAGTGCTAGTCGGTCGGGCACTGAAGCTTTCTTT.

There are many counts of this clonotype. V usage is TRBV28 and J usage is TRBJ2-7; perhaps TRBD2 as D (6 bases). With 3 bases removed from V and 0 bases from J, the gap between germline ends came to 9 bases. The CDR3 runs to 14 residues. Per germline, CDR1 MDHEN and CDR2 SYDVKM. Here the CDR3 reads CASSFTLASYEQYF. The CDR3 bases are TGTGCCAGCAGTTTCACACTAGCCTCCTACGAGCAGTACTTC.

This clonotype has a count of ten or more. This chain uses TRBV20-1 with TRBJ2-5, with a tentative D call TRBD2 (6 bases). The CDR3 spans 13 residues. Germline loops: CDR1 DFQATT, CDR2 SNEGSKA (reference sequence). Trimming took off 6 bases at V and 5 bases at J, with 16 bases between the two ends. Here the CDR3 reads CSAGGTQGETQYF. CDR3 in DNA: TGCAGTGCGGGCGGGACCCAAGGCGAGACCCAGTACTTC.